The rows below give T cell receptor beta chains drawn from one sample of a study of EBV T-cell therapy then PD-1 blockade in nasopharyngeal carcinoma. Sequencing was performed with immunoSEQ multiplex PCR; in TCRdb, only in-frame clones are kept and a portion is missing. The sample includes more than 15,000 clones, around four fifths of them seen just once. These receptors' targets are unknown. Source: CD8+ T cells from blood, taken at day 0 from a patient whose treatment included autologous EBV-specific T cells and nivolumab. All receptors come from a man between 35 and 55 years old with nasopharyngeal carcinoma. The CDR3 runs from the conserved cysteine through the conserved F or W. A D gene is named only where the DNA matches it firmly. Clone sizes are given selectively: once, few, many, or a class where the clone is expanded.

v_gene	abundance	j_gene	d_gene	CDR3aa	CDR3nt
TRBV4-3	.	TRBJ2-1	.	CASSQDPAGYNEQFF	TGCGCCAGCAGCCAAGATCCGGCGGGCTACAATGAGCAGTTCTTC
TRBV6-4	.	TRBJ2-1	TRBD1	CASARTGDYNEQFF	TGTGCCAGCGCCAGGACAGGCGATTACAATGAGCAGTTCTTC
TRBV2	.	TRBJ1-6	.	CASSGRGVRSPLHF	TGTGCCAGCAGTGGGCGTGGGGTGAGGTCACCCCTCCACTTT
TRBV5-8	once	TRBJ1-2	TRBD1	CASSLVEGASGYTF	TGTGCCAGCAGCTTGGTAGAGGGGGCGAGTGGCTACACCTTC
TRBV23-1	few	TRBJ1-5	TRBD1	CASSQLRDRGNQPQHF	TGCGCCAGCAGTCAATTACGGGACAGGGGCAATCAGCCCCAGCATTTT
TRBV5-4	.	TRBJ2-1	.	CASSETYETFHEQFF	TGTGCCAGCAGCGAGACCTACGAAACCTTCCATGAGCAGTTCTTC
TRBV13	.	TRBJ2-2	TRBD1	CASSTGTGRSGELFF	TGTGCCAGCAGCACCGGGACAGGACGATCCGGGGAGCTGTTTTTT
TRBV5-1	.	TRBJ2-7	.	CASSFGQTYEQYF	TGCGCCAGCAGCTTCGGACAGACCTACGAGCAGTACTTC
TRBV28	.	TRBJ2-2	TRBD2	CASKAGRRLTGELFF	TGTGCCAGCAAAGCGGGGAGACGTCTGACCGGGGAGCTGTTTTTT
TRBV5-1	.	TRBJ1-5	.	CASSLGQDSNQPQHF	TGCGCCAGCAGCTTGGGGCAGGATAGCAATCAGCCCCAGCATTTT
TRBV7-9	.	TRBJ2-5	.	CASSLEWVYPETQYF	TGTGCCAGCAGCTTAGAATGGGTGTACCCAGAGACCCAGTACTTC
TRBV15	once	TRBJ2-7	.	CATSGGGPSYEQYF	TGTGCCACCAGCGGGGGCGGCCCCAGCTACGAGCAGTACTTC
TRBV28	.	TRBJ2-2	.	CASGPTRVFDGELFF	TGTGCCAGCGGGCCAACCCGGGTTTTTGACGGGGAGCTGTTTTTT
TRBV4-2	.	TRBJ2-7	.	CASSQDLSVFSYEQYF	TGTGCCAGCAGCCAAGATCTTAGCGTTTTCTCCTACGAGCAGTACTTC
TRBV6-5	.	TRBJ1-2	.	CASSYSSPKGGYTF	TGTGCCAGCAGTTACTCTTCTCCTAAGGGTGGCTACACCTTC
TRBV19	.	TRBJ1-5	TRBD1	CASASGFGTGGQPQHF	TGTGCCAGTGCGTCCGGTTTCGGGACAGGGGGCCAGCCCCAGCATTTT
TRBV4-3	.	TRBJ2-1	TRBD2	CASSQESSGGLSEQFF	TGCGCCAGCAGCCAAGAATCCAGCGGGGGACTAAGTGAGCAGTTCTTC
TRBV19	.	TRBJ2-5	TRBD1	CASRGTGGPETQYF	TGTGCCAGTAGAGGGACAGGGGGCCCGGAGACCCAGTACTTC
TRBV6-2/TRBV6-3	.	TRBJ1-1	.	CASSQYSGGTEAFF	TGTGCCAGCAGTCAATACTCTGGGGGCACTGAAGCTTTCTTT
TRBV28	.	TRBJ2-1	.	CASSFPNEQFF	TGTGCCAGCAGTTTCCCTAATGAGCAGTTCTTC
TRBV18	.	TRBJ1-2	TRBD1	CASQPEGGTGFYGYTF	TGTGCCAGCCAACCGGAAGGGGGGACAGGTTTCTATGGCTACACCTTC
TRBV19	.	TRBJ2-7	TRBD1	CASSAYRGPSYEQYF	TGTGCCAGTAGTGCCTACAGGGGCCCTTCCTACGAGCAGTACTTC
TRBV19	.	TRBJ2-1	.	CASSIIQGYNEQFF	TGTGCCAGTAGTATTATCCAGGGGTACAATGAGCAGTTCTTC